The sequence of this TCR beta chain was determined in a study of technical replicates of blood from several donors. Produced via immunoSEQ multiplex PCR; TCRdb's table is partial and in-frame only. Of about 84,000 clones in the sample, nearly 98% were seen once. Trimming took off 7 bases at V and 4 bases at J, with 23 bases between the two ends. Germline V gene data show CDR1 as LNHDA and CDR2 as SQIVND (reference sequence). CDR3 size: 16 residues. Only one count was recorded for this clone. This sequence was found in a human donor in good health. Sequencing was carried out using T cells isolated from PBMCs. The chain has TRBV19 and TRBJ2-7; D perhaps matches TRBD2 (6 bases). CDR3 protein: CASTSGTLDSLYEQYF. CDR3 sequence (DNA): TGTGCCAGTACTTCCGGGACTCTCGATTCCTTGTACGAGCAGTACTTC.